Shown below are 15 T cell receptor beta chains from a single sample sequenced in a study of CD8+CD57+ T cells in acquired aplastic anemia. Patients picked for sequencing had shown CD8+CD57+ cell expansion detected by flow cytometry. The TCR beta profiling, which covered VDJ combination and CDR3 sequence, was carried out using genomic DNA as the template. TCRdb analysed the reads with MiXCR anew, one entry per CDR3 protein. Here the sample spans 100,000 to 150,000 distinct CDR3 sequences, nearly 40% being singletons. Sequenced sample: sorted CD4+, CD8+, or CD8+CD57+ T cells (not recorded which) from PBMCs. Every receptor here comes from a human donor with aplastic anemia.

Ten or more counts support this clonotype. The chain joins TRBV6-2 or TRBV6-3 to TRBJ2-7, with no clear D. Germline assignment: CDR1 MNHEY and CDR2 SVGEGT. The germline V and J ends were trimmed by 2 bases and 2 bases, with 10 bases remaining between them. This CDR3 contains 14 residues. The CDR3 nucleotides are TGTGCCAGCAGTTACCTGGGGAAAACCTACGAGCAGTACGTC. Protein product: CASSYLGKTYEQYV.

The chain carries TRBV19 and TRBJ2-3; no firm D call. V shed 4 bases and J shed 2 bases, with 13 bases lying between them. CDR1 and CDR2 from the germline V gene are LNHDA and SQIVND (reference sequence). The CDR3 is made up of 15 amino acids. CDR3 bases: TGTGCCAGTAGTACGACCGAACCCTACACAGATACGCAGTATTTT. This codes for CASSTTEPYTDTQYF.

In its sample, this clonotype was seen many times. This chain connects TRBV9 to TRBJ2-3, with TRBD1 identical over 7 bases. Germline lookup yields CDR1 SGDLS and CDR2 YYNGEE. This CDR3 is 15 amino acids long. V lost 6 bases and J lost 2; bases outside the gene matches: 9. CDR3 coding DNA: TGTGCCAGCACTCGGACAGGAGACTCCACAGATACGCAGTATTTT. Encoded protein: CASTRTGDSTDTQYF.

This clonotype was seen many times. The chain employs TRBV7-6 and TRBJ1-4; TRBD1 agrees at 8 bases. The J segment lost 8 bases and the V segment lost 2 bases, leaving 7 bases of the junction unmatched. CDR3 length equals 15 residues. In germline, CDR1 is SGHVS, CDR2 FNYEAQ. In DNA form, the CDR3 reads TGTGCCAGCAGCTTATCCAGGGGGCTGGCCGAAAAACTGTTTTTT. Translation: CASSLSRGLAEKLFF.

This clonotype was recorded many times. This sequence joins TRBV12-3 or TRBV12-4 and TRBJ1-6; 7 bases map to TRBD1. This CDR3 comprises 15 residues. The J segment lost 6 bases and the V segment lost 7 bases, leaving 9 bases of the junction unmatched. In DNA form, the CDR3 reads TGTGCCAGCAAGAGACAGGGAAAGGGTAATTCACCCCTCCACTTT. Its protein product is CASKRQGKGNSPLHF.

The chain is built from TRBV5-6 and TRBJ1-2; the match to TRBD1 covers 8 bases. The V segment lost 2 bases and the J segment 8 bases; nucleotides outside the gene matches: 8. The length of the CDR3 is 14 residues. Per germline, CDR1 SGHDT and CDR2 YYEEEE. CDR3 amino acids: CASSLNRGKGGYTF. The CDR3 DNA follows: TGTGCCAGCAGCTTAAACAGGGGGAAGGGAGGCTACACCTTC.

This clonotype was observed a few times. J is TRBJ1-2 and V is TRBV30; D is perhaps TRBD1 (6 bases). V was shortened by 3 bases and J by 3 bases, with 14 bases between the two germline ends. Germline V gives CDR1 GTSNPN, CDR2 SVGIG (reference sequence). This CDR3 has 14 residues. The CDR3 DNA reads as TGTGCCTGGAGCCAAGTCAGGGGTGACTATGGCTACACCTTC. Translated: CAWSQVRGDYGYTF.

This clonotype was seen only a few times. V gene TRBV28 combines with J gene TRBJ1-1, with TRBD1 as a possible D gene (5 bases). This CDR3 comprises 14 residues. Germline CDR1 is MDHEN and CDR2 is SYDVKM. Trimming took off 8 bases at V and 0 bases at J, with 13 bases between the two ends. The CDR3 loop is CASGSGQVNTEAFF. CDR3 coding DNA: TGTGCCAGCGGTTCGGGGCAGGTGAACACTGAAGCTTTCTTT.

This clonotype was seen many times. CDR3 DNA sequence: TGTGCCAGCAGTCGGACCAACACTGAAGCTTTCTTT. It specifies CASSRTNTEAFF. V and J are TRBV7-9 and TRBJ1-1; D is uncertain. Germline loops: CDR1 SEHNR, CDR2 FQNEAQ (reference sequence). CDR3 length: 12 residues. Trimming took off 6 bases at V and 2 bases at J, with 7 bases between the two ends.

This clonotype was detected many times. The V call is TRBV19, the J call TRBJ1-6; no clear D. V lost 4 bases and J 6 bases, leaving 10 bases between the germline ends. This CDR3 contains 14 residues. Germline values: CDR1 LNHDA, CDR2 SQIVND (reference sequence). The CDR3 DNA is TGTGCCAGTAGTACCGGGAATGTTAATTCACCCCTCCACTTT. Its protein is CASSTGNVNSPLHF.

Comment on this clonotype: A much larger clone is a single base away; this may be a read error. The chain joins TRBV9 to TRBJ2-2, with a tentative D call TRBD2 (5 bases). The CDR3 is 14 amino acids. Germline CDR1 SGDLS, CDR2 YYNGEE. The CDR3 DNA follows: TGTGCCAGCAGCCTGAGGGCCCTCACCGGGGAGCTGTCTTTT. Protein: CASSLRALTGELSF. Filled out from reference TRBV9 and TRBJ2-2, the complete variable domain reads DSGVTQTPKHLITATGQRVTLRCSPRSGDLSVYWYQQSLDQGLQFLIQYYNGEERAKGNILERFSAQQFPDLHSELNLSSLELGDSALYFCASSLRALTGELSFGEGSRLTVL.

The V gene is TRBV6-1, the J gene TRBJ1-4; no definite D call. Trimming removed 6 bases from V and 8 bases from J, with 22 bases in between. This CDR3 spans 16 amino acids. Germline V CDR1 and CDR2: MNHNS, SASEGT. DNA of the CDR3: TGTGCCAGCAGGATACACCCACAGTTGTTAAACGAAAAACTGTTTTTT. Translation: CASRIHPQLLNEKLFF.

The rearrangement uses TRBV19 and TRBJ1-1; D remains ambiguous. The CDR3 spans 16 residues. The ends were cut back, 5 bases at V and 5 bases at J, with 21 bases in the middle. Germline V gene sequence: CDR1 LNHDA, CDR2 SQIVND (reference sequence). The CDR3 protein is CASSSPPFSLRTEAFF. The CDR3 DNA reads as TGTGCCAGTAGTTCCCCCCCATTTTCCCTGAGGACTGAAGCTTTCTTT.

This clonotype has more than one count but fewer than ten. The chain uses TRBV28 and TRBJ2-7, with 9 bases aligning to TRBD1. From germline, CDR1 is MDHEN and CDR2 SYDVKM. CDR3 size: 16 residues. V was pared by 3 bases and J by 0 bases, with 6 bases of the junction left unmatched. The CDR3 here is CASSLETGGYSYEQYF. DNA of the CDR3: TGTGCCAGCAGTTTGGAGACAGGGGGATACTCCTACGAGCAGTACTTC. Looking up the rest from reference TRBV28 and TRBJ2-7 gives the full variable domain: DVKVTQSSRYLVKRTGEKVFLECVQDMDHENMFWYRQDPGLGLRLIYFSYDVKMKEKGDIPEGYSVSREKKERFSLILESASTNQTSMYLCASSLETGGYSYEQYFGPGTRLTVT.

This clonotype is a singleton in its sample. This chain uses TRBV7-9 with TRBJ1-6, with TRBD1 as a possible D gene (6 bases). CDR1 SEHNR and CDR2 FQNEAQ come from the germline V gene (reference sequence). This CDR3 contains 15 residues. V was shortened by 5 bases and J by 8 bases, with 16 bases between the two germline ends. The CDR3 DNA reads TGTGCCAGCAGCCTGGGACATCAGGCATATTCACCCCTCCACTTT. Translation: CASSLGHQAYSPLHF.